The TCR beta chain under discussion was sequenced for a study of OX40 agonist ivuxolimab in advanced cancers. Study context: Ivuxolimab, which is an agonistic anti-OX40 (CD134) antibody, was administered to the patients. Eligibility rules accepted prior anti-PD-1, anti-PD-L1 or anti-CTLA-4 therapy, and 40% had some. Overall study findings and caveats: On average, CD8+ T cells showed a greater number of expanded clones than CD4+.

A note on this clone: Its antigen is unknown. Other DNA variants within this sample encode the same CDR3.

TCRdb's copy holds only in-frame clones and misses some; the assay was immunoSEQ multiplex PCR. Of tens of thousands of clones listed, about 83% were seen once; the top ten hold 0.7%. Germline CDR1 reads KGHSH; CDR2 reads LQKENI. Trimming cost V 2 bases and J 4 bases, with 9 bases left between them. This CDR3 is 14 amino acids long. J is TRBJ1-5 and V is TRBV18; D is undetermined. Sequences were derived from CD4+ or CD8+ T cells sorted from blood, sampled in a trial of the OX40 agonist ivuxolimab. The clonotype was recovered from an adult with an advanced solid tumor such as melanoma, head and neck, liver or kidney cancer. The CDR3 sequence: CASSPTGGNQPQHF. DNA for the CDR3: TGTGCCAGCTCACCAACGGGTGGGAATCAGCCCCAGCATTTT.